These T cell receptor beta chains were read from a single sample in a study of cytomegalovirus exposure and HLA in healthy donors. The assay was immunoSEQ multiplex PCR, and TCRdb's table has in-frame clones only and misses some. The sample lists over 150,000 clones, 70% to 80% occurring once. The sample taken for sequencing was PBMCs. These receptors were obtained from a man aged 40-55 years in good health and CMV-seronegative. Both conserved end residues are part of each CDR3. The order of the fields is clone size, V gene, J gene, D gene, CDR3 protein, CDR3 DNA. The D gene is left open where the match is weak. The size entry is marked missing in some rows and otherwise reads once, few, many or a size class.

-,TRBV27,TRBJ2-7,TRBD1,CASSLPSTRGLSYEQYF,TGTGCCAGCAGTTTACCGAGCACCAGGGGGCTAAGCTACGAGCAGTACTTC
-,TRBV5-1,TRBJ2-7,TRBD2,CASSLAGAGGSSYEQYF,TGCGCCAGCAGCTTGGCCGGGGCGGGAGGGAGCTCCTACGAGCAGTACTTC
-,TRBV6-5,TRBJ1-2,-,CASRPSGGHDGYTF,TGTGCCAGCAGGCCAAGCGGAGGCCATGACGGCTACACCTTC
-,TRBV29-1,TRBJ2-3,-,CSGRSSTDTQYF,TGCAGCGGCCGTAGCAGCACAGATACGCAGTATTTT
-,TRBV6-5,TRBJ2-7,TRBD2,CASSYSRGGLEQYF,TGTGCCAGCAGTTACTCGCGGGGGGGCCTTGAGCAGTACTTC
-,TRBV7-9,TRBJ1-1,-,CASSLVRTEAFF,TGTGCCAGCAGCTTAGTTCGGACTGAAGCTTTCTTT
once,TRBV19,TRBJ2-3,TRBD2,CASATSGRTDTQYF,TGTGCCAGTGCGACTAGCGGGAGAACAGATACGCAGTATTTT
-,TRBV6-5,TRBJ1-2,-,CASSYSTLYGYTF,TGTGCCAGCAGTTACTCGACTCTCTATGGCTACACCTTC
-,TRBV19,TRBJ2-7,-,CASSITTTYEQYF,TGTGCCAGTAGTATAACGACAACCTACGAGCAGTACTTC
few,TRBV9,TRBJ1-5,-,CASSVGQYSNQPQHF,TGTGCCAGCAGCGTAGGACAGTATAGCAATCAGCCCCAGCATTTT
few,TRBV19,TRBJ2-5,TRBD1,CASSIAGQAAQETQYF,TGTGCCAGTAGTATAGCAGGACAGGCCGCCCAAGAGACCCAGTACTTC
-,TRBV30,TRBJ1-1,-,CARRQGHNTEAFF,TGTGCCCGACGCCAGGGCCACAACACTGAAGCTTTCTTT
-,TRBV10-3,TRBJ2-3,-,CAISGDLYTQYF,TGTGCCATCTCCGGAGATCTATATACGCAGTATTTT
-,TRBV28,TRBJ2-3,-,CASTQGLLGTDTQYF,TGTGCCAGCACCCAGGGGCTACTGGGCACAGATACGCAGTATTTT
-,TRBV11-2,TRBJ2-7,TRBD1,CASSFVGTGVRDEQYF,TGTGCCAGCAGCTTCGTTGGGACAGGGGTAAGGGACGAGCAGTACTTC
few,TRBV27,TRBJ2-1,-,CASSLLAGEQFF,TGTGCCAGCAGTTTACTAGCCGGCGAGCAGTTCTTC
-,TRBV13,TRBJ2-5,-,CASSLGRETQYF,TGTGCCAGCAGCTTAGGCCGTGAGACCCAGTACTTC
-,TRBV18,TRBJ2-3,TRBD2,CASSTSGKHTQYF,TGTGCCAGCTCGACTAGCGGCAAGCATACGCAGTATTTT
few,TRBV4-1,TRBJ2-1,-,CASSQDSLGVVSVNNEQFF,TGCGCCAGCAGCCAAGATTCCCTAGGAGTAGTTAGTGTTAACAATGAGCAGTTCTTC
-,TRBV19,TRBJ2-7,TRBD2,CASRVTSGSSYEQYF,TGTGCCAGTAGGGTTACTAGCGGTTCTTCCTACGAGCAGTACTTC
-,TRBV27,TRBJ1-5,TRBD1,CASSGDRSQPQHF,TGTGCCAGCAGTGGGGACAGGAGTCAGCCCCAGCATTTT
-,TRBV7-8,TRBJ2-7,TRBD1,CASSILDRDLDEQYF,TGTGCCAGCAGCATATTAGACAGGGATCTCGACGAGCAGTACTTC
-,TRBV19,TRBJ2-7,TRBD1,CASSTSQGKGEQYF,TGTGCCAGTAGTACCTCACAGGGGAAAGGCGAGCAGTACTTC
-,TRBV19,TRBJ1-4,TRBD1,CASRQGLKSNEKLFF,TGTGCCAGCCGACAGGGCTTAAAATCTAATGAAAAACTGTTTTTT
-,TRBV7-9,TRBJ1-1,TRBD1,CASSVQGITEAFF,TGTGCCAGCAGCGTACAGGGGATTACTGAAGCTTTCTTT
-,TRBV5-1,TRBJ2-3,TRBD2,CASSLGLADSTDTQYF,TGCGCCAGCAGCTTGGGACTAGCGGATAGCACAGATACGCAGTATTTT
once,TRBV7-8,TRBJ2-7,-,CASSLELTYEQYF,TGTGCCAGCAGCTTAGAACTTACCTACGAGCAGTACTTC